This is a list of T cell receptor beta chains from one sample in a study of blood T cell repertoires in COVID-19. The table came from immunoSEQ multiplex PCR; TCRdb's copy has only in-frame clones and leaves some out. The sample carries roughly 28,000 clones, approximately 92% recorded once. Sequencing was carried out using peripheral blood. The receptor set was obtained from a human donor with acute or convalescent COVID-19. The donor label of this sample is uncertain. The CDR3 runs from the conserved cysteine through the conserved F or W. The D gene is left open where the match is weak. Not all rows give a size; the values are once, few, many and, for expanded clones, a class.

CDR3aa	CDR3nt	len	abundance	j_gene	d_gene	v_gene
CAWQGGSEAFF	TGTGCCTGGCAAGGGGGATCTGAAGCTTTCTTT	11	.	TRBJ1-1	.	TRBV30
CAISGGTGRETQYF	TGTGCCATCAGTGGAGGGACAGGGAGGGAGACCCAGTACTTC	14	.	TRBJ2-5	TRBD1	TRBV10-3
CASRTTGNQPQHF	TGTGCCAGCAGGACAACAGGGAATCAGCCCCAGCATTTT	13	.	TRBJ1-5	.	TRBV6-5
CASSSLAGGNEQFF	TGTGCCAGCAGCTCTCTAGCGGGAGGGAATGAGCAGTTCTTC	14	.	TRBJ2-1	TRBD2	TRBV7-9
CASSLDLASSYNEQFF	TGTGCCAGCAGCTTGGATCTAGCGAGCTCCTACAATGAGCAGTTCTTC	16	.	TRBJ2-1	.	TRBV5-4
CASSPGDGELFF	TGTGCCAGCTCACCAGGAGACGGGGAGCTGTTTTTT	12	.	TRBJ2-2	.	TRBV18
CASRYKRGRWTEAFF	TGTGCCAGCAGGTACAAGCGGGGGCGGTGGACTGAAGCTTTCTTT	15	.	TRBJ1-1	.	TRBV28
CASSFGRRDNEQFF	TGTGCCAGCAGTTTTGGGCGGAGGGACAATGAGCAGTTCTTC	14	.	TRBJ2-1	.	TRBV27
CASSPQFGPTGGQPQHF	TGTGCCAGCAGCCCTCAGTTTGGGCCCACAGGGGGCCAGCCCCAGCATTTT	17	once	TRBJ1-5	TRBD1	TRBV6-2/TRBV6-3
CATSDFGRQAQETQYF	TGTGCCACCAGTGATTTTGGGCGACAGGCCCAAGAGACCCAGTACTTC	16	.	TRBJ2-5	.	TRBV24-1
CASSTRGSGVKQETQYF	TGTGCCAGCAGCACCCGGGGTAGCGGCGTCAAGCAAGAGACCCAGTACTTC	17	.	TRBJ2-5	.	TRBV7-2
CASSPSRVPNYGYTF	TGTGCCAGCAGTCCCAGCAGGGTTCCTAACTATGGCTACACCTTC	15	.	TRBJ1-2	.	TRBV27
CASSLDQNYGYTF	TGTGCCAGCAGCTTAGATCAGAACTATGGCTACACCTTC	13	.	TRBJ1-2	.	TRBV7-2
CAISEDRASYEQYF	TGTGCCATCAGTGAGGATAGAGCAAGCTACGAGCAGTACTTC	14	.	TRBJ2-7	.	TRBV10-3
CSASWAGPQHF	TGCAGTGCTAGTTGGGCGGGGCCCCAGCATTTT	11	.	TRBJ1-5	.	TRBV20-1
CASKGLAKNIQYF	TGTGCCAGCAAGGGGTTAGCCAAAAACATTCAGTACTTC	13	.	TRBJ2-4	.	TRBV27
CASSRLAGGRAGELFF	TGTGCCAGCAGCAGACTAGCGGGGGGGCGCGCCGGGGAGCTGTTTTTT	16	.	TRBJ2-2	TRBD2	TRBV7-8
CASSYSSLQGALETQYF	TGTGCCAGCAGTTACTCCTCCCTACAGGGGGCGCTTGAGACCCAGTACTTC	17	once	TRBJ2-5	TRBD1	TRBV6-2/TRBV6-3
CASSRLTVAGNQPQHF	TGTGCCAGTAGTCGCTTAACAGTAGCGGGAAATCAGCCCCAGCATTTT	16	.	TRBJ1-5	.	TRBV19
CASSKTGLAKETQYF	TGCGCCAGCAGCAAAACGGGACTAGCGAAAGAGACCCAGTACTTC	15	.	TRBJ2-5	TRBD2	TRBV4-1
CASRREGVEQYF	TGTGCCAGCAGACGGGAGGGGGTCGAGCAGTACTTC	12	.	TRBJ2-7	TRBD2	TRBV2
CASSLAGGPVGEQFF	TGTGCCAGCAGTCTAGCGGGAGGGCCGGTCGGGGAGCAGTTCTTC	15	.	TRBJ2-1	TRBD2	TRBV6-5
CASSQGFGNTEAFF	TGCGCCAGCAGCCAAGGATTCGGTAACACTGAAGCTTTCTTT	14	.	TRBJ1-1	.	TRBV4-3
CASSRGQVLQETQYF	TGTGCCAGCAGCCGGGGACAGGTACTCCAAGAGACCCAGTACTTC	15	.	TRBJ2-5	TRBD1	TRBV5-5
CASSPKETGNTEAFF	TGTGCCAGCAGCCCCAAGGAGACAGGGAACACTGAAGCTTTCTTT	15	.	TRBJ1-1	.	TRBV7-9
CASSLALRRQKGAQETQYF	TGTGCCAGCAGCTTAGCGCTTCGGCGACAGAAAGGGGCCCAAGAGACCCAGTACTTC	19	.	TRBJ2-5	.	TRBV7-2
CASSQGQSSSYEQYF	TGTGCCAGCAGTCAGGGACAGTCTAGCTCCTACGAGCAGTACTTC	15	few	TRBJ2-7	TRBD1	TRBV6-2/TRBV6-3
CASSIEGWTGRGQETQYF	TGTGCCAGTAGTATAGAAGGGTGGACAGGGAGGGGGCAAGAGACCCAGTACTTC	18	.	TRBJ2-5	.	TRBV19
CASSIRDTGYEQYF	TGTGCCAGTAGTATTCGGGACACCGGATACGAGCAGTACTTC	14	.	TRBJ2-7	.	TRBV19
CASSLTSRDEQFF	TGTGCCAGCAGCCTCACTTCCCGGGATGAGCAGTTCTTC	13	once	TRBJ2-1	.	TRBV7-9
CASSSGGRYNEQFF	TGTGCCAGCAGCTCAGGGGGCAGGTACAATGAGCAGTTCTTC	14	.	TRBJ2-1	TRBD1	TRBV11-3
CASSYQGTIGETQYF	TGTGCCAGCAGTTACCAGGGGACTATCGGGGAGACCCAGTACTTC	15	.	TRBJ2-5	.	TRBV6-5
CASSIDPSSGSSSYNEQFF	TGTGCCAGTAGTATAGATCCCTCTAGCGGGAGTAGCTCCTACAATGAGCAGTTCTTC	19	once	TRBJ2-1	TRBD2	TRBV19
CATFKGGTGDEKLFF	TGTGCCACCTTTAAAGGAGGGACAGGGGACGAAAAACTGTTTTTT	15	.	TRBJ1-4	TRBD1	TRBV15
CASSLVVNTEAFF	TGTGCCAGCAGCTTGGTCGTGAACACTGAAGCTTTCTTT	13	.	TRBJ1-1	.	TRBV5-4
CASSPLMAGGTYEQYF	TGTGCCAGCAGCCCCCTAATGGCGGGGGGTACCTACGAGCAGTACTTC	16	once	TRBJ2-7	TRBD2	TRBV7-2
CASPHGQAYQPQHF	TGCGCCAGCCCCCACGGACAGGCCTATCAGCCCCAGCATTTT	14	.	TRBJ1-5	TRBD1	TRBV5-1
CASRGGQNRDRQSYEQYF	TGTGCCAGCCGAGGGGGACAGAACCGGGACCGACAGTCCTACGAGCAGTACTTC	18	.	TRBJ2-7	TRBD1	TRBV27
CASSQTQGRSEAFF	TGCGCCAGCAGTCAAACACAGGGGAGGTCTGAAGCTTTCTTT	14	.	TRBJ1-1	TRBD1	TRBV10-2
CASSPRTGPETQYF	TGTGCCAGCAGCCCCCGAACAGGGCCCGAGACCCAGTACTTC	14	.	TRBJ2-5	.	TRBV9
CASGGGPTEAFF	TGTGCCAGCGGGGGGGGCCCCACTGAAGCTTTCTTT	12	.	TRBJ1-1	.	TRBV6-5